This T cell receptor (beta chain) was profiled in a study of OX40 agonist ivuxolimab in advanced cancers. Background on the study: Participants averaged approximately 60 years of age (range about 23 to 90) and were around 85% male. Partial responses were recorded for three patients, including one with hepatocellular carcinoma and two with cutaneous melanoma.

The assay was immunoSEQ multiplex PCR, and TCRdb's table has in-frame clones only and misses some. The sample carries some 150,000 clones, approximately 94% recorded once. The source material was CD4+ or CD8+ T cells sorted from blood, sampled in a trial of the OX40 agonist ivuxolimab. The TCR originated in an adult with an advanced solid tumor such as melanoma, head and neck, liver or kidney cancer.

The DNA of the CDR3 is TGTGCCAGCAGCTTAGATGAAGGTTGGCTAGCGGGGGGCGAGCAGTACTTC. Amino acid sequence: CASSLDEGWLAGGEQYF. The chain joins TRBV11-2 to TRBJ2-7; 11 nucleotides match TRBD2. V was clipped by 0 bases and J by 6 bases; unmatched bases: 10. The CDR3 sequence is 17 residues long. Germline V gene sequence: CDR1 SGHAT, CDR2 FQNNGV. Full variable domain (rest looked up from reference TRBV11-2 and TRBJ2-7): EAGVAQSPRYKIIEKRQSVAFWCNPISGHATLYWYQQILGQGPKLLIQFQNNGVVDDSQLPKDRFSAERLKGVDSTLKIQPAKLEDSAVYLCASSLDEGWLAGGEQYFGPGTRLTVT.